One and the same sample provided the 19 T cell receptor beta chains below, sequenced in a study of blood T cell repertoires in COVID-19 (TCRdb year 2020). The library was built by means of the immunoSEQ multiplex PCR assay. TCRdb holds this immuneACCESS table with in-frame rearrangements only. Some clones are missing; in checked studies, unresolved V genes explain under half, and the rest has no known cause. This sample gives over 150,000 clones in total; about four fifths of them show up just once. Roughly 1.9% of the sample is taken by the ten largest. Input material: peripheral blood. The receptors originated from a woman older than 75 with acute or convalescent COVID-19.

The rearrangement uses TRBV19 and TRBJ2-5; 12 bases agree with TRBD2. The CDR3 spans 14 residues. J was trimmed by 4 bases and V by 5 bases; bases with no gene match: 2. Per germline, CDR1 LNHDA and CDR2 SQIVND (reference sequence). In DNA form, the CDR3 reads TGTGCCAGTAGTTCGACTAGCGGGGGAGAGACCCAGTACTTC. This codes for CASSSTSGGETQYF.

This chain connects TRBV23-1 to TRBJ2-3; 10 nucleotides agree with TRBD2. TRBV23-1 is given ORF status, its function remaining uncertain. V was clipped by 3 bases and J by 4 bases; unmatched bases: 10. The CDR3 length is 17 residues. CDR3 loop: CASSHPLAGVTPDTQYF. CDR3 nucleotides: TGCGCCAGCAGTCACCCTCTAGCGGGGGTTACCCCAGATACGCAGTATTTT.

The rearrangement joins TRBV2 to TRBJ2-5; 8 positions agree with TRBD1. Trimming at V came to 7 bases and at J to 2 bases, leaving 6 bases not matched to a gene. This CDR3 spans 14 amino acids. Germline loops: CDR1 SNHLY, CDR2 FYNNEI. The CDR3 protein is CASTQWDRQETQYF. CDR3 sequence (DNA): TGTGCCAGCACCCAATGGGACAGGCAAGAGACCCAGTACTTC. The full variable domain, its missing parts supplied by reference TRBV2 and TRBJ2-5, is EPEVTQTPSHQVTQMGQEVILRCVPISNHLYFYWYRQILGQKVEFLVSFYNNEISEKSEIFDDQFSVERPDGSNFTLKIRSTKLEDSAMYFCASTQWDRQETQYFGPGTRLLVL.

The chain employs TRBV12-5 and TRBJ2-1, with D perhaps matching TRBD2 (5 bases). Trimming left V 2 bases short and J 5 bases short, with 16 bases between. The germline V gene has CDR1 LGHNT and CDR2 FRNRAP. The CDR3 covers 16 residues. CDR3 loop: CASGLLRGPQDNEQFF. CDR3 coding DNA: TGTGCTAGTGGTTTGCTCCGAGGGCCGCAGGACAATGAGCAGTTCTTC.

The rearrangement uses TRBV25-1 and TRBJ1-2; D perhaps matches TRBD1 (6 bases). Germline CDR1 and CDR2: MGHDK and SYGVNS. CDR3 length: 14 amino acids. Trimming cost V 4 bases and J 5 bases, with 14 bases left between them. In DNA form, the CDR3 reads TGTGCCAGCAGTGCTCCCGGGACAAAATATGGCTACACCTTC. Amino acids: CASSAPGTKYGYTF.

CDR3 nucleotide sequence: TGTGCCAGCAGCCCCCTAGCGGGGGCTAGTTGGAGCTCCTACAATGAGCAGTTCTTC. Its translation: CASSPLAGASWSSYNEQFF. This chain joins TRBV7-8 and TRBJ2-1; 10 positions agree with TRBD2. Germline lookup yields CDR1 SGHVS and CDR2 FQNEAQ. The CDR3 totals 19 residues. Trimming cost V 5 bases and J 0 bases; bases outside gene matches: 13.

This clone was counted a single time. The chain combines TRBV4-3 with TRBJ2-3, with D possibly matching TRBD2 (6 bases). The CDR3 runs 17 residues. V was cut by 0 bases and J by 7 bases, with 20 bases left in between. CDR1 and CDR2 (germline): LGHNA, YSLEER. CDR3 coding DNA: TGCGCCAGCAGCCAAGAGGCCCCGGGACTCACCCTCTATACGCAGTATTTT. It yields the protein CASSQEAPGLTLYTQYF.

This clone was seen only a few times. This chain joins TRBV5-5 and TRBJ2-4; D call uncertain. The germline V gene encodes CDR1 SGHKS and CDR2 YYEKEE (reference sequence). The CDR3 sequence is 14 residues long. Between the trimmed V and J ends, which lost 2 bases and 9 bases, there was a span of 15 bases. CDR3 residues: CASSFGERFTIQYF. Here the CDR3 DNA reads TGTGCCAGCAGCTTCGGTGAACGGTTTACCATTCAGTACTTC.

This chain joins TRBV5-4 and TRBJ2-1; D is unresolved. This CDR3 is 16 amino acids long. Trimming took 3 bases from V and 1 from J, leaving 14 bases between them. Germline CDR1 SGHNT, CDR2 YYREEE (reference sequence). The DNA for the CDR3 is TGTGCCAGCAGCTCCAGGTCGCTTGGATCCTACAATGAGCAGTTCTTC. As protein: CASSSRSLGSYNEQFF.

There are a few counts of this clone. The chain recombines TRBV2 with TRBJ2-3; 15 nucleotides match TRBD2. Germline lookup yields CDR1 SNHLY and CDR2 FYNNEI. The junction had 9 bases not matched to a gene; V was cut back by 6 bases and J by 2 bases. The CDR3 runs 18 residues. In DNA, the CDR3 is TGTGCCAGCAGACCCGGGACTAGCGGGGGGCCCCCCACAGATACGCAGTATTTT. It specifies CASRPGTSGGPPTDTQYF.

J is TRBJ1-2 and V is TRBV7-9, with a weak D call TRBD1 (5 bases). The ends were cut back, 7 bases at V and 2 bases at J, with 23 bases in the middle. This CDR3 contains 17 residues. Germline V gene data show CDR1 as SEHNR and CDR2 as FQNEAQ (reference sequence). DNA of the CDR3: TGTGCCAGCATTCCCGATGAAGACAGTGCACTCAACTATGGCTACACCTTC. This encodes CASIPDEDSALNYGYTF.

This clone was observed once. The genes are TRBV5-1 and TRBJ2-3, with TRBD1 identical over 8 bases. This CDR3 comprises 17 residues. V was pared by 3 bases and J by 2 bases, with 11 bases of the junction left unmatched. Germline V CDR1 and CDR2: SGHRS, YFSETQ. CDR3 residues: CASSSKPQGAVTDTQYF. For the CDR3, the DNA is TGCGCCAGCAGCTCAAAGCCCCAGGGGGCGGTCACAGATACGCAGTATTTT.

J is TRBJ2-1 and V is TRBV5-8, with TRBD2 matching over 7 bases. CDR1 and CDR2 from the germline V gene are SGHTS and YDEGEE. J gave up 3 bases and V 9 bases, and 12 bases lay outside the gene matches. CDR3 length equals 15 residues. For the CDR3, the DNA is TGTGCCACCCAAACCCCAGCGGGGAACTACAATGAGCAGTTCTTC. Protein product: CATQTPAGNYNEQFF.

The J gene is TRBJ2-7, the V gene TRBV11-3, with D perhaps TRBD1 (7 bases). Germline assignment: CDR1 SGHNT and CDR2 YENEEA. V was cut by 1 base and J by 2 bases, with 15 bases left in between. The CDR3 sequence is 16 residues long. The CDR3 region has the DNA TGTGCCAGCAGCTTAGGGAGGGGGCGGCCCCCCTACGAGCAGTACTTC. Protein: CASSLGRGRPPYEQYF.

The CDR3 spells CASSVDRPGANVLTF. As DNA, the CDR3 is TGTGCCAGCAGCGTAGACAGGCCCGGGGCCAACGTCCTGACTTTC. The rearrangement links TRBV9 to TRBJ2-6; a weak D match, TRBD1 (5 bases). The CDR3 has 15 amino acids. Germline-derived CDR1 and CDR2 are SGDLS and YYNGEE. Deletions cut 0 bases from V and 4 bases from J, with 8 bases between.

V is TRBV6-2 or TRBV6-3 and J is TRBJ2-7; a possible D gene is TRBD2 (6 bases). The CDR3 sequence is 15 residues long. The V end lost 6 bases, the J end lost 0 bases, and 15 bases lay between the germline ends. Germline-derived CDR1 and CDR2 are MNHEY and SVGEGT. DNA for the CDR3: TGTGCCAGCAGCTGGGGACTGTTTGACTCCTACGAGCAGTACTTC. Encoded protein: CASSWGLFDSYEQYF.

The CDR3 region is CASSIGRQGWNTEAFF. As DNA, the CDR3 is TGTGCCAGTAGTATAGGGAGACAGGGTTGGAACACTGAAGCTTTCTTT. The chain has TRBV19 and TRBJ1-1, with 7 bases lining up with TRBD1. Per germline, CDR1 LNHDA and CDR2 SQIVND (reference sequence). Trimming at V came to 1 base and at J to 1 base, leaving 6 bases not matched to a gene. The CDR3 extends over 16 amino acids.

This clone was counted only a few times. The chain uses TRBV4-1 and TRBJ2-5, with D maybe TRBD1 (5 bases). With 3 bases removed from V and 5 bases from J, the gap between germline ends came to 13 bases. Germline V lookup: CDR1 MGHRA, CDR2 YSYEKL. CDR3 length: 14 amino acids. CDR3 coding DNA: TGCGCCAGCAGCCACCTGGGGCAGAGGGAGACCCAGTACTTC. This gives the protein CASSHLGQRETQYF.

This clone has just a few counts. The gene calls are TRBV11-2 and TRBJ2-5; TRBD2 agrees at 7 bases. The V and J ends lost 5 bases and 5 bases, in that order; junction bases with no gene match: 17. Germline V CDR1 and CDR2: SGHAT, FQNNGV. The CDR3 has 17 amino acids. CDR3 bases: TGTGCCAGCAGCCTAGGAGTACGGACTAGGGGCGCGGAGACCCAGTACTTC. This codes for CASSLGVRTRGAETQYF. Full variable domain (rest looked up from reference TRBV11-2 and TRBJ2-5): EAGVAQSPRYKIIEKRQSVAFWCNPISGHATLYWYQQILGQGPKLLIQFQNNGVVDDSQLPKDRFSAERLKGVDSTLKIQPAKLEDSAVYLCASSLGVRTRGAETQYFGPGTRLLVL.